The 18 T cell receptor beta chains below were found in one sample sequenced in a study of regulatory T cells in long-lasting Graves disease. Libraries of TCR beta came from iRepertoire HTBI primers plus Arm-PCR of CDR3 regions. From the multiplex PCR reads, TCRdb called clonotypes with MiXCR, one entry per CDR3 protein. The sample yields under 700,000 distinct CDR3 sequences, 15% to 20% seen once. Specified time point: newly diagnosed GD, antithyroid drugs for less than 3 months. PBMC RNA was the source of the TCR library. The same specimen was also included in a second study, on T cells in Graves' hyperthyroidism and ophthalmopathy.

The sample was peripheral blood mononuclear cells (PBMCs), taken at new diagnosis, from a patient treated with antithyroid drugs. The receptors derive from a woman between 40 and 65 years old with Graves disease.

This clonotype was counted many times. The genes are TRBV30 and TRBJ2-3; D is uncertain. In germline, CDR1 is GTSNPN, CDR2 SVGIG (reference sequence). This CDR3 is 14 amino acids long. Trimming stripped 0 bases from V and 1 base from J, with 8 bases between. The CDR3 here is CAWSVAVGTDTQYF. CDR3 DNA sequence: TGTGCCTGGAGTGTAGCAGTAGGCACAGATACGCAGTATTTT.

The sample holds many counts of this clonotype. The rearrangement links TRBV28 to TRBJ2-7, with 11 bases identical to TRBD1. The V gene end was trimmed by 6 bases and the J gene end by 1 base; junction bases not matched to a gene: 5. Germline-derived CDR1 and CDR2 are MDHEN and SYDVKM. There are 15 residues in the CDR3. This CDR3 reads CASSSGTGGSYEQYF. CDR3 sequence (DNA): TGTGCCAGCAGCTCCGGGACAGGGGGTTCCTACGAGCAGTACTTC.

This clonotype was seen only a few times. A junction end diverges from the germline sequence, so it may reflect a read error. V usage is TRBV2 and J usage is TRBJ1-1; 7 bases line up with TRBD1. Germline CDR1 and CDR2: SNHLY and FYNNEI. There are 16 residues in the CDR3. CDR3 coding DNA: TGCGCCAGCAGCCAACCTAAGACAGGGCCCGGGGCTGAAGCTTTCTTT. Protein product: CASSQPKTGPGAEAFF.

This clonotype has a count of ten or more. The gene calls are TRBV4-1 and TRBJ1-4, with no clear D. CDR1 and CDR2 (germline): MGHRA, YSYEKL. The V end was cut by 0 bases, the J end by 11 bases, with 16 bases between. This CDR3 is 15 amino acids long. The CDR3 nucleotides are TGCGCCAGCAGCCAAGATGAGTTCGGGAGTAGGAAACTGTTTTTT. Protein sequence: CASSQDEFGSRKLFF.

CDR3 nucleotides: TGCGCCAGCAGCCAAGAGGTGGGCGCTAAGCGGCCGTCAGGGGGAGAGCAGTACTTC. Its translation: CASSQEVGAKRPSGGEQYF. This rearrangement joins TRBV4-1 to TRBJ2-7, with 7 positions matching TRBD1. Germline CDR1 is MGHRA and CDR2 is YSYEKL. The V and J ends lost 0 bases and 7 bases, in that order; junction bases with no gene match: 21. The CDR3 consists of 19 residues.

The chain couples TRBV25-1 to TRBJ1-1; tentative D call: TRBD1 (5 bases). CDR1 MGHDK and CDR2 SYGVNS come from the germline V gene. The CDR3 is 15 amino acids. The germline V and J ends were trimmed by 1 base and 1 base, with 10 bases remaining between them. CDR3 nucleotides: TGTGCCAGCAGTGAATTCGACAGAACGAACACTGAAGCTTTCTTT. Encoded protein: CASSEFDRTNTEAFF.

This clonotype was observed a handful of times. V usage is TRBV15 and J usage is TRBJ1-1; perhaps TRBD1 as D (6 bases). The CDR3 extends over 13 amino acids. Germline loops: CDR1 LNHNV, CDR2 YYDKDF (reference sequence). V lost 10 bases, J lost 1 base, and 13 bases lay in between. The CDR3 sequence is CARRDKRNTEAFF. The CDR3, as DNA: TGTGCCAGGCGGGACAAACGGAACACTGAAGCTTTCTTT.

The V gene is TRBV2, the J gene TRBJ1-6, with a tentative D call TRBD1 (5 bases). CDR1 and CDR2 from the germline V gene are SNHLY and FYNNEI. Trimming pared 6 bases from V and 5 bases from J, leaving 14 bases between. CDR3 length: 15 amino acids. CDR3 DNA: TGTGCCAGCAGCATACTGGGACCGAATAATTCACCCCTCCACTTT. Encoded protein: CASSILGPNNSPLHF.

This CDR3 reads CASAGEEQYF. The DNA for the CDR3 is TGTGCCAGCGCTGGGGAAGAGCAGTACTTC. The chain joins TRBV28 to TRBJ2-7; no definite D call. Trimming took off 8 bases at V and 7 bases at J, with 9 bases between the two ends. The CDR3 covers 10 residues. CDR1 MDHEN and CDR2 SYDVKM come from the germline V gene.

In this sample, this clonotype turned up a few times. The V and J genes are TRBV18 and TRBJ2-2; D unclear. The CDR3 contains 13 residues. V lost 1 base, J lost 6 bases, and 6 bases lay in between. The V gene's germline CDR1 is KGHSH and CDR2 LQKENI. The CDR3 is CASSPLDAGELFF. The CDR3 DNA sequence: TGTGCCAGCTCACCACTAGACGCCGGGGAGCTGTTTTTT.

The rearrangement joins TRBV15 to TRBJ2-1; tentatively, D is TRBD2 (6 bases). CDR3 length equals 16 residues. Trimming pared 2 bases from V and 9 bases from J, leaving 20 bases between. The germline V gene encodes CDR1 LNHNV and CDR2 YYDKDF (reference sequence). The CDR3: CATSRNWGGRESEQFF. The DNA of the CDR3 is TGTGCCACCAGCAGAAACTGGGGAGGCAGGGAGAGTGAGCAGTTCTTC. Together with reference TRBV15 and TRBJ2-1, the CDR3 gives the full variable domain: DAMVIQNPRYQVTQFGKPVTLSCSQTLNHNVMYWYQQKSSQAPKLLFHYYDKDFNNEADTPDNFQSRRPNTSFCFLDIRSPGLGDTAMYLCATSRNWGGRESEQFFGPGTRLTVL.

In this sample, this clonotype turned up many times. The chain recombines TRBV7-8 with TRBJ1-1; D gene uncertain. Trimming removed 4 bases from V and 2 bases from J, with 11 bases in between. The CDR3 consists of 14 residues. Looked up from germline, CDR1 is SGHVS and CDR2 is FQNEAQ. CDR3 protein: CASSSTSSNTEAFF. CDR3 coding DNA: TGTGCCAGCAGCTCTACCAGCAGCAACACTGAAGCTTTCTTT. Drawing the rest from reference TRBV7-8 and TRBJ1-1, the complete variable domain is GAGVSQSPRYKVAKRGQDVALRCDPISGHVSLFWYQQALGQGPEFLTYFQNEAQLDKSGLPSDRFFAERPEGSVSTLKIQRTQQEDSAVYLCASSSTSSNTEAFFGQGTRLTVV.

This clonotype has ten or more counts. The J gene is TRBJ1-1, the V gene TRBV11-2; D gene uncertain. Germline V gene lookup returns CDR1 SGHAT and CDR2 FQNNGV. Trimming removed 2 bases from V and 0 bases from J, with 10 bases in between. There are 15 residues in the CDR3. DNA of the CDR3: TGTGCCAGCAGCTTAAGACCGGATATGAACACTGAAGCTTTCTTT. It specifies CASSLRPDMNTEAFF.

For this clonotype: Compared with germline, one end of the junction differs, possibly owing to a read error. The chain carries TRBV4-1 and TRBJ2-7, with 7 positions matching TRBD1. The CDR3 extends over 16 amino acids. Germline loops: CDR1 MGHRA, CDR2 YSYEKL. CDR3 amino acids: CASSQATGVSLYEQHF. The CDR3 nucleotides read TGCGCCAGCAGCCAAGCAACAGGGGTTTCTCTATACGAGCAGCACTTC.

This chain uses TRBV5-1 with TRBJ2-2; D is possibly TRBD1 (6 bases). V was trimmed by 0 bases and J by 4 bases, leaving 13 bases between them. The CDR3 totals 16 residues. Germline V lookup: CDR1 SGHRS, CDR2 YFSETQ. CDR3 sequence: CASSLVAGDLTGELFF. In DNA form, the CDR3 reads TGCGCCAGCAGCTTGGTAGCAGGGGATCTCACCGGGGAGCTGTTTTTT.

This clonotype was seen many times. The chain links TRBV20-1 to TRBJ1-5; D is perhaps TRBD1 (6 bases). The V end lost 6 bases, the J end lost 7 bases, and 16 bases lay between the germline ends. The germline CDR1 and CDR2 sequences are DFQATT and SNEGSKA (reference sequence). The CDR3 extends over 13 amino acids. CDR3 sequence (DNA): TGCAGTGCCTCGGGGGCAGGGGACCAGCCCCAGCATTTT. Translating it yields CSASGAGDQPQHF.

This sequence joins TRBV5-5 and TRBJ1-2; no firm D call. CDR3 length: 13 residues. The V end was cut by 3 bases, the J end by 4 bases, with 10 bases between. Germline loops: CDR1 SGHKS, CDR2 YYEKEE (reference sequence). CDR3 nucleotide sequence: TGTGCCAGCAGCTCGAAAACGATCTATGGCTACACCTTC. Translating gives CASSSKTIYGYTF.

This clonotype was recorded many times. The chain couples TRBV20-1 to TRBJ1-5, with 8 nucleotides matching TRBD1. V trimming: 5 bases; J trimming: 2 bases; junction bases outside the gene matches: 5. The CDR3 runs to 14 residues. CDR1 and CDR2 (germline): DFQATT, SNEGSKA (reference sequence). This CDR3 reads CSAVRGQGNQPQHF. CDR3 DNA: TGCAGTGCTGTCAGGGGGCAAGGCAATCAGCCCCAGCATTTT.